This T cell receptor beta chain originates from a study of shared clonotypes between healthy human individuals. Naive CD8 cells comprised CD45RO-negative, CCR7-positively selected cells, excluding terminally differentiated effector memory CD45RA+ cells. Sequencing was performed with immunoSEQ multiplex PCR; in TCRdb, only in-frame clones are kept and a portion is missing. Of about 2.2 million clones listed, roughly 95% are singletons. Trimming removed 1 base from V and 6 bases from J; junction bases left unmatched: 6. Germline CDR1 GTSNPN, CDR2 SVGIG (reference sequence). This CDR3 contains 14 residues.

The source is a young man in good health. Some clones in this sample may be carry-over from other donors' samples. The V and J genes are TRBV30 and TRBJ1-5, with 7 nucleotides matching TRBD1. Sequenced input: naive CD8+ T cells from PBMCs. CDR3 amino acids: CAWSGGGYRQPQHF. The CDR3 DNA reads TGTGCCTGGAGTGGAGGGGGCTATCGTCAGCCCCAGCATTTT.